The 24 T cell receptor beta chains below were found in one sample sequenced in a study of cytomegalovirus exposure and HLA in healthy donors (dated by TCRdb to the late 2010s). Library preparation employed the immunoSEQ multiplex PCR assay. For the multiplex PCR, a mixture combining 60 forward primers for TCR Vbeta segments and 13 reverse primers for TCR Jbeta segments was used. Entries here come from immuneACCESS through TCRdb and include only in-frame sequences with V and J called. Some clones fail to appear in such tables; in the studies checked, an unresolved V gene covers under half of the shortfall, and the cause of the remainder is unknown. The sample profile shows 160,000 or so clones; around 80% of them were found once. 6.5% to 7.5% of the sample lies in the top ten. The sequencing sample was made of PBMCs. These receptors were taken from a woman aged 30 to 39 in good health and CMV-seropositive.

The rearrangement links TRBV5-4 to TRBJ2-1; TRBD1 matches 7 bases. Looked up from germline, CDR1 is SGHNT and CDR2 is YYREEE (reference sequence). V lost 6 bases and J lost 0; bases outside the gene matches: 6. The CDR3 spans 15 residues. Here the CDR3 reads CASTNRQGSYNEQFF. The CDR3 nucleotides read TGTGCCAGCACCAATCGACAGGGCTCCTACAATGAGCAGTTCTTC.

The rearrangement links TRBV7-9 to TRBJ2-1; 16 nucleotides match TRBD2. The germline gives CDR1 SEHNR, CDR2 FQNEAQ (reference sequence). The CDR3 spans 17 residues. With 4 bases clipped from V and 8 bases from J, the junction kept 8 bases outside the gene matches. The DNA of the CDR3 is TGTGCCAGCAGCTCCGGGACTAGCGGGGGGGCCTTATATGAGCAGTTCTTC. It is translated as CASSSGTSGGALYEQFF.

The CDR3 bases are TGTGCCAGCAGCTTACTAGCGGGGGATTCAGATACGCAGTATTTT. Translation: CASSLLAGDSDTQYF. The V gene is TRBV7-2, the J gene TRBJ2-3; TRBD2 aligns across 10 bases. CDR3 length equals 15 residues. CDR1 and CDR2 (germline): SGHTA, FQGNSA. Unmatched junction bases numbered 3, after V lost 2 bases and J lost 4 bases. The entire variable domain, with the rest obtained from reference TRBV7-2 and TRBJ2-3, is as follows: GAGVSQSPSNKVTEKGKDVELRCDPISGHTALYWYRQSLGQGLEFLIYFQGNSAPDKSGLPSDRFSAERTGGSVSTLTIQRTQQEDSAVYLCASSLLAGDSDTQYFGPGTRLTVL.

The J gene is TRBJ1-1, the V gene TRBV2, with D unclear. V was cut by 6 bases and J by 3 bases, with 20 bases left in between. Germline V gene lookup returns CDR1 SNHLY and CDR2 FYNNEI. The length of the CDR3 is 16 residues. This CDR3 is CASSPPYLSTYTEAFF. The CDR3 DNA follows: TGTGCCAGCAGCCCCCCGTACCTTTCTACCTACACTGAAGCTTTCTTT.

The V and J genes are TRBV19 and TRBJ2-3, with 13 bases aligning to TRBD2. V dropped 1 base and J dropped 5; count of bases not matched to a gene: 6. CDR1 is LNHDA and CDR2 is SQIVND in the germline V gene (reference sequence). The CDR3 has 17 residues. In DNA form, the CDR3 reads TGTGCCAGTAGTATAGTACCGACTAGCGGGGGGATAGATACGCAGTATTTT. It is translated as CASSIVPTSGGIDTQYF. Supplemented by reference TRBV19 and TRBJ2-3, the full variable domain reads DGGITQSPKYLFRKEGQNVTLSCEQNLNHDAMYWYRQDPGQGLRLIYYSQIVNDFQKGDIAEGYSVSREKKESFPLTVTSAQKNPTAFYLCASSIVPTSGGIDTQYFGPGTRLTVL.

The gene calls are TRBV9 and TRBJ1-5; TRBD1 matches at 7 bases. Germline CDR1 reads SGDLS; CDR2 reads YYNGEE. With 0 bases clipped from V and 1 base from J, the junction kept 1 base outside the gene matches. The CDR3 sequence is 15 residues long. For the CDR3, the DNA is TGTGCCAGCAGCGTAGGGGGACAGAGCAATCAGCCCCAGCATTTT. Translation: CASSVGGQSNQPQHF. Complete variable domain (other parts from reference TRBV9 and TRBJ1-5): DSGVTQTPKHLITATGQRVTLRCSPRSGDLSVYWYQQSLDQGLQFLIQYYNGEERAKGNILERFSAQQFPDLHSELNLSSLELGDSALYFCASSVGGQSNQPQHFGDGTRLSIL.

The chain is built from TRBV11-3 and TRBJ2-1; TRBD1 agrees at 9 bases. This CDR3 has 15 residues. V was clipped by 4 bases and J by 1 base; unmatched bases: 2. Germline CDR1 reads SGHNT; CDR2 reads YENEEA. The CDR3 here is CASSWGQGSYNEQFF. CDR3 DNA sequence: TGTGCCAGCAGCTGGGGACAGGGATCCTACAATGAGCAGTTCTTC.

The chain is built from TRBV21-1 and TRBJ2-7; TRBD1 is the table's D call, not checked against the DNA. TRBV21-1 is a listed pseudogene. The length of the CDR3 is 13 residues. CDR3 protein: CASSANRTGRQYF. CDR3 coding DNA: TGTGCCAGCAGCGCAAATCGGACAGGCCGGCAGTACTTC.

Here the CDR3 reads CARGSGGLWVMDSNQPQHF. In nucleotides, the CDR3 is TGTGCCAGAGGGTCAGGGGGACTTTGGGTGATGGATAGCAATCAGCCCCAGCATTTT. The chain couples TRBV2 to TRBJ1-5; 7 nucleotides line up with TRBD1. The trim removed 9 bases at V and 0 bases at J, leaving 20 bases unmatched. The length of the CDR3 is 19 residues. Per the germline V gene, CDR1 is SNHLY and CDR2 is FYNNEI.

In this sample, this clone turned up a few times. The sample holds other DNA sequences that translate to the same CDR3. The gene calls are TRBV18 and TRBJ2-5; D is ambiguous. CDR1 is KGHSH and CDR2 is LQKENI in the germline V gene. The CDR3 is 11 residues long. The V gene lost 5 bases and the J gene lost 2 bases, with 3 bases spanning the gap. The CDR3 here is CASSYQETQYF. The CDR3 DNA reads TGTGCCAGCTCATATCAAGAGACCCAGTACTTC.

The gene calls are TRBV5-1 and TRBJ1-3, with D perhaps matching TRBD1 (5 bases). V was clipped by 4 bases and J by 0 bases, with 14 bases between them. This CDR3 spans 16 amino acids. Germline assignment: CDR1 SGHRS and CDR2 YFSETQ. CDR3 sequence: CASSKAGQGSGNTIYF. The CDR3 DNA is TGCGCCAGCAGCAAAGCCGGACAAGGCTCTGGAAACACCATATATTTT.

As regards this clone: Other DNA sequences in the same sample also yield this CDR3. The rearrangement uses TRBV5-1 and TRBJ1-3; TRBD1 aligns across 8 bases. CDR1 is SGHRS and CDR2 is YFSETQ in the germline V gene. This CDR3 comprises 14 residues. Trimming at V came to 4 bases and at J to 4 bases, leaving 4 bases not matched to a gene. The CDR3 reads CASSLGQGGNTIYF. The CDR3 DNA sequence: TGCGCCAGCAGCCTAGGACAGGGCGGAAACACCATATATTTT.

Only one count was recorded for this clone. This CDR3 is CASSYHVTGGTDGYTF. In nucleotides, the CDR3 is TGTGCCAGCAGTTACCACGTAACAGGGGGTACTGATGGCTACACCTTC. The rearrangement links TRBV6-5 to TRBJ1-2; 8 bases agree with TRBD1. The CDR3 is made up of 16 amino acids. Trimming took 2 bases from V and 6 from J; bases not matched to a gene: 11. Germline CDR1 is MNHEY and CDR2 is SVGAGI.

This clone was recorded only once. The J gene is TRBJ2-5, the V gene TRBV7-9, with D maybe TRBD2 (6 bases). This CDR3 is 13 amino acids long. The V gene's germline CDR1 is SEHNR and CDR2 FQNEAQ (reference sequence). Trimming stripped 5 bases from V and 4 bases from J, with 11 bases between. CDR3 sequence: CASSRLVRETQYF. CDR3 sequence (DNA): TGTGCCAGCAGCCGACTAGTCAGAGAGACCCAGTACTTC.

The CDR3 DNA reads as TGTGCCAGCAGTACAGGTGCCTCTAGCACAGATACGCAGTATTTT. Encoded protein: CASSTGASSTDTQYF. The V and J genes are TRBV28 and TRBJ2-3; TRBD1 is a possible D gene (5 bases). The germline gives CDR1 MDHEN, CDR2 SYDVKM. This CDR3 comprises 15 residues. The V end lost 5 bases, the J end lost 0 bases, and 12 bases lay between the germline ends.

This sequence joins TRBV18 and TRBJ2-3; TRBD2 is a possible D gene (6 bases). Germline V gene lookup returns CDR1 KGHSH and CDR2 LQKENI. Trimming cost V 3 bases and J 1 base, with 8 bases left between them. The CDR3 runs 14 residues. The CDR3 region is CASSPTGGTDTQYF. In DNA form, the CDR3 reads TGTGCCAGCTCACCTACGGGAGGCACAGATACGCAGTATTTT.

The V call is TRBV13, the J call TRBJ2-2; TRBD1 agrees at 10 bases. Germline V gene sequence: CDR1 PRHDT, CDR2 FYEKMQ (reference sequence). Germline trimming cut 0 bases from V and 3 bases from J; bases unmatched to any gene: 4. The length of the CDR3 is 17 residues. The CDR3 loop is CASSLGGTGDDTGELFF. CDR3 in DNA: TGTGCCAGCAGCTTAGGAGGGACAGGGGATGACACCGGGGAGCTGTTTTTT.

This chain's CDR3 is CASSLNVVLQPQHF. CDR3 coding DNA: TGTGCCAGCAGCTTAAATGTCGTCCTTCAGCCCCAGCATTTT. The chain joins TRBV7-8 to TRBJ1-5; no clear D. The CDR3 loop spans 14 amino acids. The ends were cut back, 2 bases at V and 6 bases at J, with 11 bases in the middle. In germline, CDR1 is SGHVS, CDR2 FQNEAQ.

The chain uses TRBV4-1 and TRBJ1-6, with no clear D. Germline values: CDR1 MGHRA, CDR2 YSYEKL. The germline V and J ends were trimmed by 6 bases and 0 bases, with 12 bases remaining between them. The CDR3 totals 16 residues. The CDR3 DNA reads TGCGCCAGCAGAGCCACAGTCAGCTCCTATAATTCACCCCTCCACTTT. Translated: CASRATVSSYNSPLHF.

The chain recombines TRBV14 with TRBJ2-7, with 11 bases aligning to TRBD2. The CDR3 runs to 15 residues. The V and J ends lost 1 base and 2 bases, in that order; junction bases with no gene match: 1. The germline V gene has CDR1 SGHDN and CDR2 FVKESK. Written as DNA, the CDR3 is TGTGCCAGCAGCCAAGGACTAGCGGGGACCTACGAGCAGTACTTC. Its translation: CASSQGLAGTYEQYF.

The V call is TRBV25-1, the J call TRBJ1-2, with a tentative D call TRBD1 (5 bases). The CDR3 contains 12 residues. Germline assignment: CDR1 MGHDK and CDR2 SYGVNS. Trimming removed 6 bases from V and 6 bases from J, with 11 bases in between. CDR3 residues: CASSAGPHGYTF. The CDR3 nucleotides read TGTGCCAGCAGCGCGGGGCCCCATGGCTACACCTTC.

Worth noting for this clone: Germline and junction disagree at one end, which may indicate a read error. This same CDR3 is encoded by further DNA sequences in the sample. The chain joins TRBV2 to TRBJ2-7, with no clear D. The CDR3 covers 12 residues. Germline V gene data show CDR1 as SNHLY and CDR2 as FYNNEI. The CDR3, as DNA: TGCGCCAGCACGCAGTACTCCTACGAGCAGTACTTC. Translated, it gives CASTQYSYEQYF.

In this sample, this clone turned up once. This rearrangement joins TRBV7-2 to TRBJ2-7, with 9 nucleotides matching TRBD1. Trimming at V came to 5 bases and at J to 6 bases, leaving 8 bases not matched to a gene. Germline CDR1 reads SGHTA; CDR2 reads FQGNSA. There are 14 residues in the CDR3. The CDR3, as DNA: TGTGCCAGCAGCCAGGGACAGGGTTCCGCCGAGCAGTACTTC. The encoded protein is CASSQGQGSAEQYF.

V and J are TRBV6-5 and TRBJ1-1; D is ambiguous. There are 15 residues in the CDR3. Germline V lookup: CDR1 MNHEY, CDR2 SVGAGI. Deletions cut 6 bases from V and 2 bases from J, with 16 bases between. The CDR3 sequence: CASSPPEGGNTEAFF. DNA for the CDR3: TGTGCCAGCAGCCCCCCTGAGGGAGGTAACACTGAAGCTTTCTTT.